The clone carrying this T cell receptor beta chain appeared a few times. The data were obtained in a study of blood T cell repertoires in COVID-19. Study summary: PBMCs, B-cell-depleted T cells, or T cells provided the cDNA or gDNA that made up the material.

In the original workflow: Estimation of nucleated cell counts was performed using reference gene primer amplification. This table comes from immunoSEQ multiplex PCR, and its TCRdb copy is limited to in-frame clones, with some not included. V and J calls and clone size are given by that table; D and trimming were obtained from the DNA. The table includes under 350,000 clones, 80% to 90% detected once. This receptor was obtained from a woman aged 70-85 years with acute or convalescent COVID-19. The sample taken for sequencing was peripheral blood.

The CDR3 bases are TGTGCCAGCAGTGGGATATCAGGGTTCAATCAGCCCCAGCATTTT. Its translation is CASSGISGFNQPQHF. The rearrangement uses TRBV2 and TRBJ1-5; maybe TRBD1 (5 bases). The CDR3 sequence is 15 residues long. The V gene lost 4 bases and the J gene lost 3 bases, with 13 bases spanning the gap. Germline-derived CDR1 and CDR2 are SNHLY and FYNNEI.